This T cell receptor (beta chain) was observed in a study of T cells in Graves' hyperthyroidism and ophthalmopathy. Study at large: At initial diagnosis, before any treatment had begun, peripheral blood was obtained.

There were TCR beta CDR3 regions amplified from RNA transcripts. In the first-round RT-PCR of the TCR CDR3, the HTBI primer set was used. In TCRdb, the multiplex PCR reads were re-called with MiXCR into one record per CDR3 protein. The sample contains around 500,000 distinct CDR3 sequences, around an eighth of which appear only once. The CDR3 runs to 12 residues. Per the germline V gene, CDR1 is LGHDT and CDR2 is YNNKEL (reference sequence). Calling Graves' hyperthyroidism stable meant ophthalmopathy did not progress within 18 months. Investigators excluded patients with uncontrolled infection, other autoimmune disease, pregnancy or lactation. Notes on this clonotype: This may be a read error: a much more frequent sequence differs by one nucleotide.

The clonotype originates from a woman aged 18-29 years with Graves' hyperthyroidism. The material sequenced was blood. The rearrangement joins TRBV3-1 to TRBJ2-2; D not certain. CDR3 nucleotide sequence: TGTGCCATCAGCCATTCCGCCGGGGAGCTGTTTTTT. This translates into CAISHSAGELFF.